Below are 11 T cell receptor beta chains sequenced from a single sample in a study of blood T cell repertoires in COVID-19. TCRdb's table, derived via immunoSEQ multiplex PCR, lists solely in-frame clones and lacks some. The table lists 450,000 or so clones, roughly nine tenths of them singletons. The sequenced sample was peripheral blood. Receptor source: a man aged 18 to 30 with COVID-19, enrolled during active disease.

The J gene is TRBJ1-5, the V gene TRBV19, with 9 bases matching TRBD1. Germline-derived CDR1 and CDR2 are LNHDA and SQIVND (reference sequence). There are 14 residues in the CDR3. The V gene end was trimmed by 9 bases and the J gene end by 4 bases; junction bases not matched to a gene: 7. The CDR3 sequence: CASSVGQGNQPQHF. The CDR3 DNA reads as TGTGCCAGCTCTGTTGGACAGGGGAATCAGCCCCAGCATTTT. Drawing the rest from reference TRBV19 and TRBJ1-5, the complete variable domain is DGGITQSPKYLFRKEGQNVTLSCEQNLNHDAMYWYRQDPGQGLRLIYYSQIVNDFQKGDIAEGYSVSREKKESFPLTVTSAQKNPTAFYLCASSVGQGNQPQHFGDGTRLSIL.

The CDR3 here is CASSRVGGGPQETQYF. DNA for the CDR3: TGCGCCAGCAGCCGGGTTGGGGGAGGTCCCCAAGAGACCCAGTACTTC. The genes are TRBV4-1 and TRBJ2-5, with D tentatively TRBD2 (6 bases). Trimming took 4 bases from V and 1 from J, leaving 16 bases between them. This CDR3 has 16 amino acids. CDR1 is MGHRA, CDR2 YSYEKL, per germline.

This clone came up once. The chain carries TRBV7-9 and TRBJ2-7, with 7 bases matching TRBD2. V shed 4 bases, J shed 1 base, and the junction held 10 bases outside the gene matches. Germline-derived CDR1 and CDR2 are SEHNR and FQNEAQ (reference sequence). This CDR3 has 16 residues. The CDR3 loop is CASSSVRLADSYEQYF. The CDR3 DNA reads TGTGCCAGCAGCTCCGTCCGGCTAGCGGATTCCTACGAGCAGTACTTC.

CDR3 bases: TGTGCCAGCAGCCTGGACAGCTATAGTCAAGAGACCCAGTACTTC. The encoded protein is CASSLDSYSQETQYF. The chain links TRBV3-1 (or the pseudogene TRBV3-2) to TRBJ2-5; D might be TRBD1 (6 bases). The V end was cut by 4 bases, the J end by 2 bases, with 14 bases between. This CDR3 is built from 15 residues. Germline-derived CDR1 and CDR2 are LGHDT and YNNKEL (reference sequence).

The rearrangement links TRBV5-5 to TRBJ1-2, with TRBD1 identical over 9 bases. Losses at the gene ends were 1 base for V and 2 bases for J; bases not matched to a gene: 12. This CDR3 is 18 amino acids long. Germline CDR1 SGHKS, CDR2 YYEKEE (reference sequence). CDR3 protein: CASSLKGGQGNVNYGYTF. The CDR3 coding sequence is TGTGCCAGCAGCTTGAAGGGCGGACAGGGGAATGTGAACTATGGCTACACCTTC.

The chain couples TRBV2 to TRBJ2-6; 7 nucleotides align to TRBD1. The CDR3 is made up of 15 amino acids. Trimming took 7 bases from V and 1 from J; bases not matched to a gene: 4. The germline V gene has CDR1 SNHLY and CDR2 FYNNEI. For the CDR3, the DNA is TGTGCCAGCACTAGACAGGGATCTGGGGCCAACGTCCTGACTTTC. Translation gives CASTRQGSGANVLTF.

The chain couples TRBV24-1 to TRBJ2-5, with TRBD2 matching over 8 bases. The germline V gene encodes CDR1 KGHDR and CDR2 SFDVKD. The CDR3 has 13 residues. V lost 11 bases to trimming and J lost 3 bases; unmatched junction nucleotides: 7. CDR3 in amino acids: CANPAAGEETQYF. The CDR3 DNA reads TGTGCCAACCCGGCAGCGGGGGAAGAGACCCAGTACTTC.

This clone was seen only a few times. The CDR3 reads CASSFTAGELFF. CDR3 coding DNA: TGTGCCAGCAGTTTTACTGCCGGGGAGCTGTTTTTT. This chain connects TRBV12-3 or TRBV12-4 to TRBJ2-2; D is undetermined. There are 12 residues in the CDR3. V shed 3 bases and J shed 6 bases, with 5 bases lying between them.

The chain combines TRBV29-1 with TRBJ2-7; D possibly corresponds to TRBD1 (6 bases). V was shortened by 4 bases and J by 1 base, with 11 bases between the two germline ends. The CDR3 consists of 13 residues. Per the germline V gene, CDR1 is SQVTM and CDR2 is ANQGSEA. The CDR3 region is CSVGQGSSYEQYF. The CDR3 DNA reads as TGCAGCGTTGGTCAGGGGAGTTCCTACGAGCAGTACTTC.

V and J are TRBV24-1 and TRBJ2-1, with D tentatively TRBD1 (6 bases). Per the germline V gene, CDR1 is KGHDR and CDR2 is SFDVKD. Trimming took 9 bases from V and 2 from J, leaving 22 bases between them. The CDR3 runs 17 residues. The CDR3 loop reads CATAKGTTTLAYNEQFF. DNA for the CDR3: TGTGCCACCGCTAAAGGGACAACAACCTTGGCCTACAATGAGCAGTTCTTC.

The chain joins TRBV3-1 (or the pseudogene TRBV3-2) to TRBJ1-5, with 7 bases lining up with TRBD1. This CDR3 has 14 amino acids. Germline V CDR1 and CDR2: LGHDT, YNNKEL (reference sequence). V trimming: 5 bases; J trimming: 3 bases; junction bases outside the gene matches: 4. CDR3 coding DNA: TGTGCCAGCAGCTTCGGACAGGACAATCAGCCCCAGCATTTT. It is translated as CASSFGQDNQPQHF.